These 4 T cell receptor beta chains came from one sample sequenced in a study of blood T cell repertoires in COVID-19. Sequenced by immunoSEQ multiplex PCR; TCRdb stores in-frame clones only, minus some. The repertoire holds around 150,000 clones, with 84% as singletons. Sequenced: PBMCs or T cells enriched from blood (not recorded which). Receptor source: a woman in her forties or fifties with acute COVID-19.

This clone was counted only a few times. The V call is TRBV2, the J call TRBJ1-1; D remains ambiguous. Germline values: CDR1 SNHLY, CDR2 FYNNEI. The CDR3 has 11 residues. Trimming stripped 4 bases from V and 11 bases from J, with 11 bases between. The chain's CDR3 is CASSGRGSAFF. The CDR3 DNA sequence: TGTGCCAGCAGTGGTCGGGGTTCGGCTTTCTTT.

V gene TRBV4-1 combines with J gene TRBJ1-5; D call uncertain. The CDR3 sequence is 15 residues long. CDR1 is MGHRA and CDR2 is YSYEKL in the germline V gene. Trimming shortened V by 0 bases and J by 4 bases, and 10 bases separated the two germline ends. CDR3 sequence (DNA): TGCGCCAGCAGCCAAGAATTACGGGGTAATCAGCCCCAGCATTTT. It codes for CASSQELRGNQPQHF.

The J gene is TRBJ2-2, the V gene TRBV27, with 12 bases that match TRBD2. CDR1 and CDR2 (germline): MNHEY, SMNVEV (reference sequence). The CDR3 covers 16 residues. V was clipped by 6 bases and J by 6 bases; unmatched bases: 8. CDR3 region: CASRTSTSGSSGELFF. The CDR3 DNA follows: TGTGCCAGCAGAACGTCGACTAGCGGGAGCTCCGGGGAGCTGTTTTTT.

The chain uses TRBV5-6 and TRBJ2-5; TRBD1 is a possible D gene (6 bases). The germline gives CDR1 SGHDT, CDR2 YYEEEE. V dropped 3 bases and J dropped 5 bases, with 11 bases sitting between them. The CDR3 runs to 13 residues. The DNA for the CDR3 is TGTGCCAGCAGCTGGGACAAGTACGAGACCCAGTACTTC. Its protein product is CASSWDKYETQYF.